This TCR beta chain was documented in a study of T cell changes during pregnancy in multiple sclerosis. Trimming removed 2 bases from V and 5 bases from J; junction bases left unmatched: 4. This CDR3 is 15 amino acids long. Per the germline V gene, CDR1 is MNHNS and CDR2 is SASEGT. In regard to this clone: At the DNA level, this CDR3 is encoded by other sequences in the same sample as well.

Only in-frame clones appear in the TCRdb table, and some are missing; sequencing was by immunoSEQ multiplex PCR. The repertoire holds approximately 99,000 clones, approximately 90% seen once, with under 0.85% in the top ten. Sequenced material: peripheral blood, taken in the second trimester of pregnancy. The chain is built from TRBV6-1 and TRBJ1-5; 9 nucleotides line up with TRBD1. The sequence derives from a female donor in good health, enrolled as a control in a pregnancy study. As DNA, the CDR3 is TGTGCCAGCAGTGAATCGGGACAGGGACATCAGCCCCAGCATTTT. It specifies CASSESGQGHQPQHF.